The clone carrying this T cell receptor beta chain was counted between two and nine times. The sample belongs to a study of blood T cells in healthy people across ages. A J-beta primer mix and a sample-barcoded 5' primer were used in a second PCR of roughly 6 to 11 cycles. TCRdb re-called the 5' RACE reads through MiXCR, storing one row per CDR3 protein. Counted here are about a million distinct CDR3 sequences, roughly two fifths occurring once; the ten biggest clones make up about an eighth. This CDR3 is 17 amino acids long. Per germline, CDR1 MNHNY and CDR2 SVGAGI (reference sequence). V was clipped by 1 base and J by 3 bases, with 18 bases between them.

The receptor's source is a man younger than 30 in good health. The V and J genes are TRBV6-6 and TRBJ1-2, with D perhaps matching TRBD1 (6 bases). The sample was blood. This CDR3 is CASSYLPGALRDYGYTF. The CDR3 coding sequence is TGTGCCAGCAGTTACTTACCAGGGGCCCTCCGTGACTATGGCTACACCTTC.